The 7 T cell receptor beta chains below were found in one sample sequenced in a study of cytomegalovirus exposure and HLA in healthy donors. Both 60 Vbeta primers and 13 Jbeta primers went into the PCR. Method: immunoSEQ multiplex PCR; TCRdb's copy keeps in-frame clones and lacks some. The sample has around 150,000 clones, 65% to 80% seen once. Input material: PBMCs. These receptors came from a woman between 35 and 50 years old in good health and CMV-seronegative.

The V and J genes are TRBV15 and TRBJ2-7; D remains ambiguous. From germline, CDR1 is LNHNV and CDR2 YYDKDF (reference sequence). V was cut by 1 base and J by 6 bases, with 16 bases left in between. This CDR3 is built from 15 residues. CDR3 coding DNA: TGTGCCACCAGCAGAGTCGAACGGGTCCGGAGCGAGCAGTACTTC. Its translation is CATSRVERVRSEQYF.

The chain couples TRBV9 to TRBJ1-2; 8 bases are shared with TRBD1. V lost 1 base to trimming and J lost 1 base; unmatched junction nucleotides: 9. Germline V gene sequence: CDR1 SGDLS, CDR2 YYNGEE. This CDR3 comprises 17 residues. CDR3 DNA sequence: TGTGCCAGCAGCGTACGGACAGGGTCCCTAAGTAACTATGGCTACACCTTC. As protein: CASSVRTGSLSNYGYTF. The full variable domain, in which reference TRBV9 and TRBJ1-2 provide the parts outside the CDR3, is DSGVTQTPKHLITATGQRVTLRCSPRSGDLSVYWYQQSLDQGLQFLIQYYNGEERAKGNILERFSAQQFPDLHSELNLSSLELGDSALYFCASSVRTGSLSNYGYTFGSGTRLTVV.

The chain combines TRBV6-5 with TRBJ2-1; 7 positions match TRBD1. The length of the CDR3 is 14 residues. The V gene's germline CDR1 is MNHEY and CDR2 SVGAGI. V trimming: 6 bases; J trimming: 9 bases; junction bases outside the gene matches: 11. The DNA for the CDR3 is TGTGCCAGCAGCCAAACTAGACAGGGTAGTGAGCAGTTCTTC. Protein product: CASSQTRQGSEQFF.

The rearrangement joins TRBV27 to TRBJ2-3, with 10 nucleotides matching TRBD2. This CDR3 is 14 amino acids long. V dropped 7 bases and J dropped 5; count of bases not matched to a gene: 6. Germline lookup yields CDR1 MNHEY and CDR2 SMNVEV (reference sequence). CDR3 residues: CASIQRGGEDTQYF. The CDR3 DNA is TGTGCCAGCATACAGCGGGGGGGCGAAGATACGCAGTATTTT.

This sequence joins TRBV13 and TRBJ1-2; 7 bases are shared with TRBD1. CDR1 and CDR2 from the germline V gene are PRHDT and FYEKMQ (reference sequence). J was trimmed by 7 bases and V by 4 bases; bases with no gene match: 9. The CDR3 covers 14 residues. CDR3: CASSYATGPGGYTF. The DNA of the CDR3 is TGTGCCAGCAGCTATGCGACAGGGCCTGGTGGCTACACCTTC.

Details on this clone: Since no conserved phenylalanine or tryptophan closes the CDR3, a read error is the likely cause. This sequence joins TRBV11-2 and TRBJ2-7; possibly TRBD1 for D (5 bases). Germline V gives CDR1 SGHAT, CDR2 FQNNGV. Deletions cut 6 bases from V and 2 bases from J, with 26 bases between. The CDR3 is made up of 18 amino acids. CDR3 region: CASSWEDRFSNRTYEQYL. The CDR3 DNA sequence: TGTGCCAGCAGTTGGGAAGACAGATTCTCCAATCGGACCTACGAGCAGTACCTC.

The CDR3 reads CASSLGLGGRVTEAFF. DNA for the CDR3: TGTGCCAGCAGCTTGGGTTTGGGGGGGCGGGTCACTGAAGCTTTCTTT. The chain combines TRBV5-6 with TRBJ1-1; tentatively, D is TRBD1 (6 bases). V lost 0 bases and J lost 4, with 16 bases in between. This CDR3 spans 16 amino acids. Germline V lookup: CDR1 SGHDT, CDR2 YYEEEE. The entire variable domain, with the rest obtained from reference TRBV5-6 and TRBJ1-1, is as follows: DAGVTQSPTHLIKTRGQQVTLRCSPKSGHDTVSWYQQALGQGPQFIFQYYEEEERQRGNFPDRFSGHQFPNYSSELNVNALLLGDSALYLCASSLGLGGRVTEAFFGQGTRLTVV.